The present T cell receptor beta chain was sequenced within a study of post-analysis software for immune sequencing data. TCR beta cDNA libraries included unique molecular identifiers. Roughly 470,000 cDNA molecules came from around 1 to 10 million T cells. TCRdb ran MiXCR on the PCR reads and lists one entry per CDR3 protein. The table shows some 800,000 distinct CDR3 sequences, with about 45% occurring only once. Source material: blood. The receptor's source is a girl between 5 and 17 years old with multiple sclerosis.

CDR3 residues: CASSYSHRHYGYTF. CDR3 sequence (DNA): TGTGCCAGCAGTTACTCGCACAGACACTATGGCTACACCTTC. This sequence joins TRBV6-2 or TRBV6-3 and TRBJ1-2; no firm D call. Germline V gene lookup returns CDR1 MNHEY and CDR2 SVGEGT. The V end was cut by 0 bases, the J end by 3 bases, with 8 bases between. The CDR3 has 14 residues.